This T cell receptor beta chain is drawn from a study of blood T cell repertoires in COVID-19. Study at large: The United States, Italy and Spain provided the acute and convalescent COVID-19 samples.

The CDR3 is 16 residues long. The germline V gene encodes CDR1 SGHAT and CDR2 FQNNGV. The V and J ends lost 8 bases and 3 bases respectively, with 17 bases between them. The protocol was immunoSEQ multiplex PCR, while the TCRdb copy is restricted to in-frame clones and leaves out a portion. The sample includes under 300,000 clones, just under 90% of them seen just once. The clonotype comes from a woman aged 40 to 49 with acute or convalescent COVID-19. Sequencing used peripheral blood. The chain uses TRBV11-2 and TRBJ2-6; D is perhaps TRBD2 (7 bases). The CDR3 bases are TGTGCCAGCCGCGGGGGCCCCAAGGGTGGGGCCAACGTCCTGACTTTC. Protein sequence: CASRGGPKGGANVLTF.